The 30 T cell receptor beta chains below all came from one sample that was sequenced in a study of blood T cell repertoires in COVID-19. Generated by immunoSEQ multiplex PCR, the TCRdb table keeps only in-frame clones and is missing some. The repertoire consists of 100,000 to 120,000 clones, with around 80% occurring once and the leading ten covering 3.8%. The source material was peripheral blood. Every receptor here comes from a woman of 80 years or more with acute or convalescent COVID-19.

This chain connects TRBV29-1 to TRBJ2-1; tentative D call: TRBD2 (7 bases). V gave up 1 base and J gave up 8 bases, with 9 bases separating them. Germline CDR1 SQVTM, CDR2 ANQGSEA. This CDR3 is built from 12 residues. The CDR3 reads CSVEGGGDEQFF. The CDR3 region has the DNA TGCAGCGTTGAAGGCGGGGGCGATGAGCAGTTCTTC.

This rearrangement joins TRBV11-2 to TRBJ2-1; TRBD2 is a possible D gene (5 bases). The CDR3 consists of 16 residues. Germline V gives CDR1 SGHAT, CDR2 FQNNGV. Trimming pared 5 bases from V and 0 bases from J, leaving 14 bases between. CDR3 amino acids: CASSRTFQSSYNEQFF. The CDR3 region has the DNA TGTGCCAGCAGCCGGACTTTCCAGAGCTCCTACAATGAGCAGTTCTTC. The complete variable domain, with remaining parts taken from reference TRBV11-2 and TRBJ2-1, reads EAGVAQSPRYKIIEKRQSVAFWCNPISGHATLYWYQQILGQGPKLLIQFQNNGVVDDSQLPKDRFSAERLKGVDSTLKIQPAKLEDSAVYLCASSRTFQSSYNEQFFGPGTRLTVL.

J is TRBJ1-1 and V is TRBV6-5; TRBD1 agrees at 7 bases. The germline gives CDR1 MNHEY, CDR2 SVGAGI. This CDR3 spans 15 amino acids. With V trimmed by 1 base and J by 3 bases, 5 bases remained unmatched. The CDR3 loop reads CASSYLTGWDTEAFF. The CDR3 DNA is TGTGCCAGCAGTTACTTGACAGGGTGGGACACTGAAGCTTTCTTT.

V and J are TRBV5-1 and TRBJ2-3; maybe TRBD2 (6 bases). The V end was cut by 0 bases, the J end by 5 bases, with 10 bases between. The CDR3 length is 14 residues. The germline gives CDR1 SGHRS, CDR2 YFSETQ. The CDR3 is CASSLGEALDTQYF. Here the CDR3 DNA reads TGCGCCAGCAGCTTGGGGGAGGCGTTAGATACGCAGTATTTT. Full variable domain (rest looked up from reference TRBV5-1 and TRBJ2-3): KAGVTQTPRYLIKTRGQQVTLSCSPISGHRSVSWYQQTPGQGLQFLFEYFSETQRNKGNFPGRFSGRQFSNSRSEMNVSTLELGDSALYLCASSLGEALDTQYFGPGTRLTVL.

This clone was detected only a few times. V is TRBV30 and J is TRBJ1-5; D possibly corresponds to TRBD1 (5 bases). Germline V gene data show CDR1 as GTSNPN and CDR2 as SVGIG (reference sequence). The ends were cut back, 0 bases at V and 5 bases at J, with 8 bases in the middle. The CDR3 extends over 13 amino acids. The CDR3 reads CAWSVEGDQPQHF. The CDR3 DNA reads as TGTGCCTGGAGTGTAGAAGGGGATCAGCCCCAGCATTTT.

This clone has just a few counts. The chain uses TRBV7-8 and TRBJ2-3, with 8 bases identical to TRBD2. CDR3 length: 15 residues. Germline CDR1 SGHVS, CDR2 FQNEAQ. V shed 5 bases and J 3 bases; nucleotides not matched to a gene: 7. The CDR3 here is CASSLTSGYTDTQYF. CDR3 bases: TGTGCCAGCAGCCTTACTAGCGGTTATACAGATACGCAGTATTTT.

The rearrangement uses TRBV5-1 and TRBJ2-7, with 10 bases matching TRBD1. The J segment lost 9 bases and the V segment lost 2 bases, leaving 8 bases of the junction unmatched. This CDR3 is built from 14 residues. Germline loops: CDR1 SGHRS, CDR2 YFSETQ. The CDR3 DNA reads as TGCGCCAGCAGCTTACAGACAGGGGGCTCGGGGCAGTACTTC. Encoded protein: CASSLQTGGSGQYF.

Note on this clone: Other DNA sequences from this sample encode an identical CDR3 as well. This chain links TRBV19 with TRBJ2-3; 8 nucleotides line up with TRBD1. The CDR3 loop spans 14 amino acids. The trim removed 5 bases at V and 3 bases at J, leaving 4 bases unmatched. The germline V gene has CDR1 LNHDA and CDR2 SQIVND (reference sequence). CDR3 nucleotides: TGTGCCAGTAGTGACAGGGGTCGTACAGATACGCAGTATTTT. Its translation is CASSDRGRTDTQYF.

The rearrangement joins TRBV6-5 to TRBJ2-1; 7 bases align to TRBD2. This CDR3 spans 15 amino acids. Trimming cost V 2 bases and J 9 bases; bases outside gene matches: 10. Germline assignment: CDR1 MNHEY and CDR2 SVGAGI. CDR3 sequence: CASSYPGLGGGEQFF. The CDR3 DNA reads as TGTGCCAGCAGTTACCCCGGACTAGGCGGGGGTGAGCAGTTCTTC.

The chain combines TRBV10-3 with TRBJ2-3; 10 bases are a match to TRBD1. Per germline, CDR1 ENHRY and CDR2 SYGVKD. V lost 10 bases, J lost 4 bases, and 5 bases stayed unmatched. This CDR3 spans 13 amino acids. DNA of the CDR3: TGTGCCACCCGACAGGGGGCTGCAGATACGCAGTATTTT. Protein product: CATRQGAADTQYF.

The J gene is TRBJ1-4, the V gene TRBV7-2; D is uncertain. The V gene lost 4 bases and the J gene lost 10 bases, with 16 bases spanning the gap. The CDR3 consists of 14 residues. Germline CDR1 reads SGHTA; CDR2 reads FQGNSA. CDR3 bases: TGTGCCAGCAGCTCATCCTACTCGAGAGGAAAACTGTTTTTT. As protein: CASSSSYSRGKLFF.

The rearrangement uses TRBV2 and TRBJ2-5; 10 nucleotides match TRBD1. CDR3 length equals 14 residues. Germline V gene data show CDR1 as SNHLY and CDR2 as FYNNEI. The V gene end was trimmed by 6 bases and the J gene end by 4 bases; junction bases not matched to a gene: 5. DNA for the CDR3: TGTGCCAGCAGCGGATGGACAGGGGGAGAGACCCAGTACTTC. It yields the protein CASSGWTGGETQYF.

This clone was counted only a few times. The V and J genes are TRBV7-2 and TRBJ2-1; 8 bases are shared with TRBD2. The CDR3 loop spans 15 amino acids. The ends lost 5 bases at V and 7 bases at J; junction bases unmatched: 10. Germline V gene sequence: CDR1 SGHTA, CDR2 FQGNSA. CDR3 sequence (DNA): TGTGCCAGCAGCCCCCAGGGACTAGATCGGAATGAGCAGTTCTTC. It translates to CASSPQGLDRNEQFF. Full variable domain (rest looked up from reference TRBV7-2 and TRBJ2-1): GAGVSQSPSNKVTEKGKDVELRCDPISGHTALYWYRQSLGQGLEFLIYFQGNSAPDKSGLPSDRFSAERTGGSVSTLTIQRTQQEDSAVYLCASSPQGLDRNEQFFGPGTRLTVL.

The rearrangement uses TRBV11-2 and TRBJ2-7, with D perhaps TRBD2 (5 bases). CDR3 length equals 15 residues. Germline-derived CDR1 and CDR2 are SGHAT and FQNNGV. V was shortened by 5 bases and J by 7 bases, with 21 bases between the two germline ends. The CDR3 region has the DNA TGTGCCAGCAGCCCGAGTCCGGACTTCCAGAGAGAGCAGTACTTC. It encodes CASSPSPDFQREQYF.

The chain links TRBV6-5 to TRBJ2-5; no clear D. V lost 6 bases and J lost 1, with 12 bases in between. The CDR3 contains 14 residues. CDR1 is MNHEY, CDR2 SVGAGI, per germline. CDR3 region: CASSSTAVQETQYF. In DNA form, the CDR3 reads TGTGCCAGCAGCTCGACTGCAGTCCAAGAGACCCAGTACTTC.

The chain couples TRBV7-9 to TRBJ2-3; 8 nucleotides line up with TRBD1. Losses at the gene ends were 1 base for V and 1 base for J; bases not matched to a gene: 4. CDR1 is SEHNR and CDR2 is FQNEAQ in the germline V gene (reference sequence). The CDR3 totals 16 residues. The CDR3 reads CASSLGTGSGTDTQYF. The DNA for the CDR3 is TGTGCCAGCAGCTTAGGGACAGGGTCCGGCACAGATACGCAGTATTTT.

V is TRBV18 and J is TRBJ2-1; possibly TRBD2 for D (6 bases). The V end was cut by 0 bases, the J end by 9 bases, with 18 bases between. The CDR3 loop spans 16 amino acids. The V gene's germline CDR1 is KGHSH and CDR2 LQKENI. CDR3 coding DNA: TGTGCCAGCTCACCACCGAGGCGGGGTGTCCGTACTGAGCAGTTCTTC. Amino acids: CASSPPRRGVRTEQFF.

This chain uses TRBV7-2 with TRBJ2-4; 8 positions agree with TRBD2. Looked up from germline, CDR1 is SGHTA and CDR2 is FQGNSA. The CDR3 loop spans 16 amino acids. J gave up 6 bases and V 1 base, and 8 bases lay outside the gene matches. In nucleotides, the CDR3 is TGTGCCAGCAGCTTAGTTTTAGCGGGATTGAGAAACATTCAGTACTTC. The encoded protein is CASSLVLAGLRNIQYF.

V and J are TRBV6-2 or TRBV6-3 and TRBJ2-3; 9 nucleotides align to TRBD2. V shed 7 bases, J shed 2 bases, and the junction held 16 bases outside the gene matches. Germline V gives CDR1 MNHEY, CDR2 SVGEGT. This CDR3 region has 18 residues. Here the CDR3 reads CASIPHSSLAGNTDTQYF. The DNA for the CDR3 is TGTGCCAGCATCCCCCACTCGTCGCTAGCGGGGAACACAGATACGCAGTATTTT.

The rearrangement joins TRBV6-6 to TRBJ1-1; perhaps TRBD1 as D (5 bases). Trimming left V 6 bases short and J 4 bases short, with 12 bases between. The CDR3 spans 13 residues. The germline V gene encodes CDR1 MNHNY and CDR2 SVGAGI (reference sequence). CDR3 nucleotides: TGTGCCAGCAGGTTAGGGGAACCCACTGAAGCTTTCTTT. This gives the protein CASRLGEPTEAFF.

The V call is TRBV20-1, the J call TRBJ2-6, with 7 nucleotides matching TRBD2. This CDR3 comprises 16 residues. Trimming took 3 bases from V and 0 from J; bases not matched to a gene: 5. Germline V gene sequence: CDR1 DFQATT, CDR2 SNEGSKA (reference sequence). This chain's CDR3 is CSASGGEGSGANVLTF. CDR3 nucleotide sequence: TGCAGTGCTAGTGGGGGGGAAGGCTCTGGGGCCAACGTCCTGACTTTC.

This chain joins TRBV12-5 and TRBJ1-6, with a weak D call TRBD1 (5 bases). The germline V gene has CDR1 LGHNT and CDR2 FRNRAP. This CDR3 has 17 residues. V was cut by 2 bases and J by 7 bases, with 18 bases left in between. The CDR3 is CASGLITSAKGNSPLHF. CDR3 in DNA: TGTGCTAGTGGTTTGATAACCTCTGCCAAGGGGAATTCACCCCTCCACTTT.

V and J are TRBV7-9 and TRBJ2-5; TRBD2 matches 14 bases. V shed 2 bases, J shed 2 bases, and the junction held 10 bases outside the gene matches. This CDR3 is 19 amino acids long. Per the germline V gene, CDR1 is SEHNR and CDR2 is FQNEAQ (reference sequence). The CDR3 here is CASSLRSGTSGSRQETQYF. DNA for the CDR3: TGTGCCAGCAGCTTACGTTCCGGGACTAGCGGGAGTCGACAAGAGACCCAGTACTTC.

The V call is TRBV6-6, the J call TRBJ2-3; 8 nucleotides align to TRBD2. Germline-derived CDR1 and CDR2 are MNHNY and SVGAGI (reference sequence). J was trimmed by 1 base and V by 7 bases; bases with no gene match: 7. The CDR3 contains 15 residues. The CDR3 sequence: CASTGTSKGTDTQYF. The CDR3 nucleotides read TGTGCCAGCACCGGGACTAGTAAGGGCACAGATACGCAGTATTTT.

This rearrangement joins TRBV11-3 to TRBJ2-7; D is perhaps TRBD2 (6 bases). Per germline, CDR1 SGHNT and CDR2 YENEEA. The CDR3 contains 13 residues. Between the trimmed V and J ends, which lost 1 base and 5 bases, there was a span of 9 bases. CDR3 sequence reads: CASSLGGVDEQYF. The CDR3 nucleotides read TGTGCCAGCAGCTTAGGGGGGGTGGACGAGCAGTACTTC. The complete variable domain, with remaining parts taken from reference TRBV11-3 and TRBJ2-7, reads EAGVVQSPRYKIIEKKQPVAFWCNPISGHNTLYWYLQNLGQGPELLIRYENEEAVDDSQLPKDRFSAERLKGVDSTLKIQPAELGDSAVYLCASSLGGVDEQYFGPGTRLTVT.

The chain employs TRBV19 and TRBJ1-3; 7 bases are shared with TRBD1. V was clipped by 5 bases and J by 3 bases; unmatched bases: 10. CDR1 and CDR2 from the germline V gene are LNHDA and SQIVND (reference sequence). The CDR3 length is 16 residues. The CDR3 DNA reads TGTGCCAGTAGTCCGAGAGGGGGCGGCGGTGGAAACACCATATATTTT. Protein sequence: CASSPRGGGGGNTIYF.

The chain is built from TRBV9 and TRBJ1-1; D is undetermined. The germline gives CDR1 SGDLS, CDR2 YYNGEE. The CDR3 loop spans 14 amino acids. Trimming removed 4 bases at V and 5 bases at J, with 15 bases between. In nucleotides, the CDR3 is TGTGCCAGCAGCATCGACACCCGACCAACTGAAGCTTTCTTT. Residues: CASSIDTRPTEAFF.

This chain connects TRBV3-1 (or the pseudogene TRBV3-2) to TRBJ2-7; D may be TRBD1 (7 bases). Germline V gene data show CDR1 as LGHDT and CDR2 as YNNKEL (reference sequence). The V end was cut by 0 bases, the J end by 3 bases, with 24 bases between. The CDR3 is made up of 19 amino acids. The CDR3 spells CASSQDWAGQPKLVYEQYF. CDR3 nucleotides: TGTGCCAGCAGCCAAGATTGGGCGGGACAGCCTAAGTTGGTCTACGAGCAGTACTTC.

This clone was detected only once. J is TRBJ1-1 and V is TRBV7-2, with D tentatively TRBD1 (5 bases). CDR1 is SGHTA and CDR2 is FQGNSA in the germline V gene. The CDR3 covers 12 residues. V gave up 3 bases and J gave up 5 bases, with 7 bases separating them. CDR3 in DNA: TGTGCCAGCAGCTTCCCAGGGACTGAAGCTTTCTTT. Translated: CASSFPGTEAFF.

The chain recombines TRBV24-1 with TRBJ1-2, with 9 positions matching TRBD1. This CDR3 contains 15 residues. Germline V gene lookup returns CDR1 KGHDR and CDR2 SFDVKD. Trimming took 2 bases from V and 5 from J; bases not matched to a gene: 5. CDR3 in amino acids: CATSDSSTGGYGYTF. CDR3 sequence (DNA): TGTGCCACCAGTGATTCTTCGACAGGGGGGTATGGCTACACCTTC.